In its sample, the clone carrying this T cell receptor (beta chain) was seen a few times. The CDR3 is made up of 14 amino acids. Germline V gene lookup returns CDR1 SNHLY and CDR2 FYNNEI. V gave up 4 bases and J gave up 4 bases; unmatched junction bases: 3. This sample was taken from a study of blood T cells in healthy people across ages. All donors came from Russia, were Caucasian and healthy, and spanned ages about 6 to 100. Using a J-beta primer mix together with a sample-barcoded 5' primer, a second PCR was run for roughly 6 to 12 cycles. Each CDR3 protein gets one entry after TCRdb re-called the 5' RACE reads with MiXCR. The sample holds about 1,500,000 distinct CDR3 sequences; 40% to 50% are singletons and the top ten take around 8%.

This sequence originates from a woman aged 18-29 years in good health. Sequenced material: blood. The chain couples TRBV2 to TRBJ2-3, with TRBD1 identical over 9 bases. CDR3 loop: CASSGQGGPDTQYF. The CDR3 bases are TGTGCCAGCAGTGGACAGGGGGGACCAGATACGCAGTATTTT.